The following is a T cell receptor beta chain sequence with its context. Its antigen is as yet unknown. Naive CD4+ T cells were purified with Tregs depleted by CD25. CDR1 DFQATT and CDR2 SNEGSKA come from the germline V gene (reference sequence). V lost 5 bases, J lost 2 bases, and 14 bases lay in between. The CDR3 covers 14 residues. Constant-region reverse primers amplified full-length variable regions, followed by semi-nested Nested Universal Primer A PCR. MiXCR, applied by TCRdb to the 5' RACE reads, yields one record per CDR3 protein. The table includes almost 9,000 distinct CDR3 sequences, under 35% detected once. Study results and limitations: Tumor Treg TCRs overlapped most with tumor naive CD4+ cells. Tumor memory CD4+ T cell TCR gene usage clustered with blood and lymph node memory CD4+ cells and lymph node naive CD4+ cells.

This clonotype originated in a female donor with breast cancer. Source material: naive CD4+ T cells sorted from a lymph node. The subset is: naive CD4+ T cells, CD4+CD45RA+CD25-. The rearrangement links TRBV20-1 to TRBJ2-3; D perhaps matches TRBD2 (7 bases). The CDR3 here is CSADGGRATDTQYF. The CDR3 DNA follows: TGCAGTGCTGACGGGGGGCGGGCCACAGATACGCAGTATTTT.